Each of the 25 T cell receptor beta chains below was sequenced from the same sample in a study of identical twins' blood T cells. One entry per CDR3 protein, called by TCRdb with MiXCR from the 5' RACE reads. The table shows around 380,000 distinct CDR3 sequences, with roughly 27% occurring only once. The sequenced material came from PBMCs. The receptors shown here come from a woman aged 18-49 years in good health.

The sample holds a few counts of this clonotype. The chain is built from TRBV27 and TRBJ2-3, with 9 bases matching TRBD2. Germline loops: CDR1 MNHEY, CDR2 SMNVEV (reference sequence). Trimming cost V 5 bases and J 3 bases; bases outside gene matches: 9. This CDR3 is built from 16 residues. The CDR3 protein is CASSPLAGEVTDTQYF. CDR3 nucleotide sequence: TGTGCCAGCAGTCCTTTAGCGGGAGAAGTGACAGATACGCAGTATTTT.

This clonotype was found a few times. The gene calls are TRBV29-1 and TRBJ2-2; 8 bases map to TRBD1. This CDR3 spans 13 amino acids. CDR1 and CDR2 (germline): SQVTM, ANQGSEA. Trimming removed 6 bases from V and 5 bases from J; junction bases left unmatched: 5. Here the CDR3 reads CSVDRGRTGELFF. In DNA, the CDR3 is TGCAGCGTCGACAGGGGCCGAACCGGGGAGCTGTTTTTT.

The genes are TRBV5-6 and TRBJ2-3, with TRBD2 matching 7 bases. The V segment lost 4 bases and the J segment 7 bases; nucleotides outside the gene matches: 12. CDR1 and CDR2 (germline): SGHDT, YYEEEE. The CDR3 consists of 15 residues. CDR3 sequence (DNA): TGTGCCAGCAGCCGGATGGGAGGGCGTCAGAATACGCAGTATTTT. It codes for CASSRMGGRQNTQYF.

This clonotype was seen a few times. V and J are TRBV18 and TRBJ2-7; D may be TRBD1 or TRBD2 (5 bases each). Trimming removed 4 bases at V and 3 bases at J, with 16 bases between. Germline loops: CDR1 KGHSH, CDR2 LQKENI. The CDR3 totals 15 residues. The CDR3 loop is CASSRERDADYEQYF. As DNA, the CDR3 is TGTGCCAGCTCACGTGAAAGGGACGCCGACTACGAGCAGTACTTC.

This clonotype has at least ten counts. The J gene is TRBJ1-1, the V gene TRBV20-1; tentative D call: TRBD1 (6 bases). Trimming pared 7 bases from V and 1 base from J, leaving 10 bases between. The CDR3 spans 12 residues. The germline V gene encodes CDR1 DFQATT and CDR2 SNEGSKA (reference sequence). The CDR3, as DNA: TGCAGTGTCACACAGGGGAACACTGAAGCTTTCTTT. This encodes CSVTQGNTEAFF.

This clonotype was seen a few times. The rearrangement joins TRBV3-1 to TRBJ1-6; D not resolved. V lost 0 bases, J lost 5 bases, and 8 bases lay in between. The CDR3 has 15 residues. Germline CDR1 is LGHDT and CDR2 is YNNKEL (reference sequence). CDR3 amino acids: CASSQDSNNNSPLHF. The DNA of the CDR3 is TGTGCCAGCAGCCAAGATTCGAACAATAATTCACCCCTCCACTTT.

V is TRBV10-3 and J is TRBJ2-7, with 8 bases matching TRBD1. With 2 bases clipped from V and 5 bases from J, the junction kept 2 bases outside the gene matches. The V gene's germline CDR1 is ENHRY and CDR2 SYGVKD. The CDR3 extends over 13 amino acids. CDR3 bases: TGTGCCATCAGTGAGAACAGGGGGAACGAGCAGTACTTC. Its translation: CAISENRGNEQYF.

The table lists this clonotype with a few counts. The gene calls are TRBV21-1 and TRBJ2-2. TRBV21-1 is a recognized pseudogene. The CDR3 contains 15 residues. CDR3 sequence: CASSKGPRNTGELFF. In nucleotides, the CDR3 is TGTGCCAGCAGCAAAGGACCGCGAAACACCGGGGAGCTGTTTTTT.

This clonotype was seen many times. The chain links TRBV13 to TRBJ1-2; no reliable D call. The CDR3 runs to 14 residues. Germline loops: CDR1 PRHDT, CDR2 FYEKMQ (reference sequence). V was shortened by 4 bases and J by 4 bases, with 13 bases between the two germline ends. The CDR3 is CASSSRERSYGYTF. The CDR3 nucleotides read TGTGCCAGCAGCTCTCGGGAGAGAAGCTATGGCTACACCTTC.

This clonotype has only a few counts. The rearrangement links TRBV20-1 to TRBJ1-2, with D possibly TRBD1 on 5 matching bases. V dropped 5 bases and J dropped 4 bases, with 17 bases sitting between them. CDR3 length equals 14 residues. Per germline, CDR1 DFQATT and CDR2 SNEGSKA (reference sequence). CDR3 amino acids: CSAPRPSGVYGYTF. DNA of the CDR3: TGCAGTGCTCCGCGGCCCTCGGGGGTCTATGGCTACACCTTC.

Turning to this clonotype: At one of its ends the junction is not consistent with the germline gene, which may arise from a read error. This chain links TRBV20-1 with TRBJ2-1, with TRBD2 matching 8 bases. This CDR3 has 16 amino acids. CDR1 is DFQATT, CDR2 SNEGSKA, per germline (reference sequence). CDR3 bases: TGCGGTGCTAGAGATTTCCGGAGCGGGAGTTACAATGAGCAGTTCTTC. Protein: CGARDFRSGSYNEQFF.

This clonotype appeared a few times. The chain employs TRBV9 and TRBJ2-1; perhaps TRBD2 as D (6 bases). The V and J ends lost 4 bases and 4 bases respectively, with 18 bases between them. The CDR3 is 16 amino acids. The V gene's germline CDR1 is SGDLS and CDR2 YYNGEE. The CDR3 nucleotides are TGTGCCAGCAGCCCCTATGCCGGGACTCTATACAATGAGCAGTTCTTC. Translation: CASSPYAGTLYNEQFF. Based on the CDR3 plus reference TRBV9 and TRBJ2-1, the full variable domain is DSGVTQTPKHLITATGQRVTLRCSPRSGDLSVYWYQQSLDQGLQFLIQYYNGEERAKGNILERFSAQQFPDLHSELNLSSLELGDSALYFCASSPYAGTLYNEQFFGPGTRLTVL.

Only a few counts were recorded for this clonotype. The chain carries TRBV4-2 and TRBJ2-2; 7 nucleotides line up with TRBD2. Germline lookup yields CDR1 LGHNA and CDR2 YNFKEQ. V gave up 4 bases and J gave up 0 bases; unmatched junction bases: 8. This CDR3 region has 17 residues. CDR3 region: CASSLDGAGTNTGELFF. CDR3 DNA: TGTGCCAGCAGCCTCGATGGAGCGGGGACGAACACCGGGGAGCTGTTTTTT.

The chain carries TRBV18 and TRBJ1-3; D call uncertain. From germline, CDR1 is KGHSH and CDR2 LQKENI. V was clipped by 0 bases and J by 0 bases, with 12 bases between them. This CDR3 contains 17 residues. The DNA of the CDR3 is TGTGCCAGCTCACCACCGGGAATCAGAATCTCTGGAAACACCATATATTTT. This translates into CASSPPGIRISGNTIYF.

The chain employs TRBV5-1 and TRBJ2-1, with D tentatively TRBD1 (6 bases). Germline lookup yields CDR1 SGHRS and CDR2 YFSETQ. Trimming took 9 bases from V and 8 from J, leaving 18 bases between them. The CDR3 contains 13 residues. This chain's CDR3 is CATTDSIRDEQFF. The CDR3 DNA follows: TGCGCCACCACGGACAGTATTCGGGATGAGCAGTTCTTC.

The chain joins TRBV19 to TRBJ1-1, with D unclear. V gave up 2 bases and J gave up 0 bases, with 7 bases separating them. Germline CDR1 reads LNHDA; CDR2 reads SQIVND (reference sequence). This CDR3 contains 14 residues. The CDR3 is CASSIQPLNTEAFF. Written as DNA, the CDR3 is TGTGCCAGTAGTATACAACCTTTGAACACTGAAGCTTTCTTT.

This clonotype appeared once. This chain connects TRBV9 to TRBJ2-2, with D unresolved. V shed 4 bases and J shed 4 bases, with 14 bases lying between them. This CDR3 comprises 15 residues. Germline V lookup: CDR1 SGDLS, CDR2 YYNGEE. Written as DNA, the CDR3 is TGTGCCAGCAGCATCGGCTCCTGCGTCACCGGGGAGCTGTTTTTT. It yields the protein CASSIGSCVTGELFF.

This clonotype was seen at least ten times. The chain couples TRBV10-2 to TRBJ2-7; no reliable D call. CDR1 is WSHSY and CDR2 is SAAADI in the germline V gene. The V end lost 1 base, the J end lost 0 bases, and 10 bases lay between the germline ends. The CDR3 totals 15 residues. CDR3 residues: CASSEFSTLSYEQYF. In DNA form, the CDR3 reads TGCGCCAGCAGTGAGTTTTCTACCCTCTCCTACGAGCAGTACTTC.

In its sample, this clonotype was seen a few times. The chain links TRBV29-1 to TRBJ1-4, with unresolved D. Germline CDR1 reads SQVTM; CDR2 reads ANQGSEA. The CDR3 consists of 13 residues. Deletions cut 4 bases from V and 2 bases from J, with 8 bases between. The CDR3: CSVGGITNEKLFF. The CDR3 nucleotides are TGCAGCGTTGGAGGGATTACTAATGAAAAACTGTTTTTT. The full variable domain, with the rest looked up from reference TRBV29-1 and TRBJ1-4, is SAVISQKPSRDICQRGTSLTIQCQVDSQVTMMFWYRQQPGQSLTLIATANQGSEATYESGFVIDKFPISRPNLTFSTLTVSNMSPEDSSIYLCSVGGITNEKLFFGSGTQLSVL.

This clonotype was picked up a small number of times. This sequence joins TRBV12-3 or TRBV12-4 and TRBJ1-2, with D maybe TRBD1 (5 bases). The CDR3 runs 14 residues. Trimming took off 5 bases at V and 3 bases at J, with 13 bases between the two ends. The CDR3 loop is CASSPQQAYYGYTF. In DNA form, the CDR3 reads TGTGCCAGCAGTCCCCAACAGGCATACTATGGCTACACCTTC.

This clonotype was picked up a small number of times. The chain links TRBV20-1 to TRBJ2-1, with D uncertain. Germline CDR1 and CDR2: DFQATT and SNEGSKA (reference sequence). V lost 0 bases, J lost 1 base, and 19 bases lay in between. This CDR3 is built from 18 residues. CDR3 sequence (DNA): TGCAGTGCTAGAGAGAGCGTTACGGACGTGTGGTCCTACAATGAGCAGTTCTTC. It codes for CSARESVTDVWSYNEQFF.

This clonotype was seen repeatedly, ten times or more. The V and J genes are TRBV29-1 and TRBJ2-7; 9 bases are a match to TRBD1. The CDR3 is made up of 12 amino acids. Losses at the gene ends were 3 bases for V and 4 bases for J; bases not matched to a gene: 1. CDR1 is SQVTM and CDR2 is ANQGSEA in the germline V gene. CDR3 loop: CSVEGQGYEQYF. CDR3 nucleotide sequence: TGCAGCGTTGAGGGACAGGGTTACGAGCAGTACTTC.

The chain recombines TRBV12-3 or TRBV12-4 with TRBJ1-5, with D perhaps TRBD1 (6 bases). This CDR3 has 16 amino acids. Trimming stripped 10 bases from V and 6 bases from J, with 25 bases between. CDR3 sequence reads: CAISMRMVGQTQPQHF. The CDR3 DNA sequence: TGTGCCATCAGCATGCGAATGGTTGGACAGACTCAGCCCCAGCATTTT.

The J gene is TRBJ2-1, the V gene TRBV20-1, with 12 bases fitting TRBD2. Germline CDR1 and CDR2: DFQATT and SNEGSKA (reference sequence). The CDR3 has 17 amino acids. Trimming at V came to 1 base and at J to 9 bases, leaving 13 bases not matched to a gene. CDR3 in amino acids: CSARGPYTSGRPPEQFF. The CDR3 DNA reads TGCAGTGCTAGAGGCCCCTATACTAGCGGGAGGCCCCCTGAGCAGTTCTTC.

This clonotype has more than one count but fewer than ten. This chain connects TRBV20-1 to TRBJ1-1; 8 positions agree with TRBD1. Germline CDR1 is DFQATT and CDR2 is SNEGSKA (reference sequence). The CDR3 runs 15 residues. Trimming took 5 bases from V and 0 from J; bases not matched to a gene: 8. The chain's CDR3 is CSADTPGQVNTEAFF. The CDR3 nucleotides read TGCAGTGCTGATACCCCGGGACAGGTGAACACTGAAGCTTTCTTT.